This T cell receptor (beta chain) was recovered during a study of Graves' ophthalmopathy and Graves' hyperthyroidism. Findings and caveats of the study: Cross-validated, the 13-signature model showed 87.88%/81.08% sensitivity/specificity, and 80%/75% in the test set.

RNA transcripts yielded amplified TCR beta CDR3 regions. The first round was an RT-PCR with HTBI primers, and the second round was a multiplex PCR. Each CDR3 protein gets one entry after TCRdb re-called the multiplex PCR reads with MiXCR. The sample lists 220,000 or so distinct CDR3 sequences; about 22% were seen once. The CDR3 is 16 residues long. The ends lost 0 bases at V and 4 bases at J; junction bases unmatched: 6. The germline V gene encodes CDR1 SQVTM and CDR2 ANQGSEA. For donors with ophthalmopathy, the disease showed moderate-to-severe activity, reached CAS ≥3 and NOSPECS ≥4, and had lasted under 3 months. This clonotype was seen ten or more times. The antigen remains undetermined.

Sequencing was performed on peripheral blood. The receptor was derived from a woman between 45 and 60 years old with Graves' ophthalmopathy. The V and J genes are TRBV29-1 and TRBJ2-2; 9 bases match TRBD2. DNA of the CDR3: TGCAGCGTTGAAGATTTTGCGGGAGGGATCACCGGGGAGCTGTTTTTT. Protein product: CSVEDFAGGITGELFF.